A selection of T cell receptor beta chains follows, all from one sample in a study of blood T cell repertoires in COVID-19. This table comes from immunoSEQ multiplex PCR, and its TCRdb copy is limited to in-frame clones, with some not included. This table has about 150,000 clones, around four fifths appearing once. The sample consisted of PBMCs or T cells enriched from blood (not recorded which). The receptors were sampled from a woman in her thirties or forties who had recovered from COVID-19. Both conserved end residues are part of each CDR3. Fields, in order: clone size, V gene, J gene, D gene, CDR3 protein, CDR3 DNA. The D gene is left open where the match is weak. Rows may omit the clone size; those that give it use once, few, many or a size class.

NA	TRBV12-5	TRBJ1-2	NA	CASGLVMGRAGGGYTF	TGTGCTAGTGGTTTGGTAATGGGTCGGGCAGGAGGTGGCTACACCTTC
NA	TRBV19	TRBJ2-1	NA	CASSIVGGAVEQFF	TGTGCCAGTAGTATAGTAGGAGGGGCCGTTGAGCAGTTCTTC
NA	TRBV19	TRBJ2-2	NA	CASTPSARGATGELFF	TGTGCCAGTACTCCTTCGGCCCGGGGGGCTACCGGGGAGCTGTTTTTT
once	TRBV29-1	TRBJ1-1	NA	CSVEHRRTEAFF	TGCAGCGTTGAACACCGGAGAACTGAAGCTTTCTTT
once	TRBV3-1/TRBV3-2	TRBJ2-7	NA	CASSPSGTVSYEQYF	TGTGCCAGCAGCCCAAGTGGAACAGTTTCCTACGAGCAGTACTTC
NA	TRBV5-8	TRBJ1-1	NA	CASSFRVNTEAFF	TGTGCCAGCAGCTTCAGGGTGAACACTGAAGCTTTCTTT
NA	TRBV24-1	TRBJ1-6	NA	CATSDFFGAANSPLHF	TGTGCCACCAGTGACTTCTTTGGGGCAGCGAATTCACCCCTCCACTTT
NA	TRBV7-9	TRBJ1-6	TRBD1	CASSLLAGGYSPLHF	TGTGCCAGCAGCTTACTGGCAGGGGGGTATTCACCCCTCCACTTT
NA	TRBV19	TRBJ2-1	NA	CASSTGSSYNEQFF	TGTGCCAGCTCTACAGGGAGCTCCTACAATGAGCAGTTCTTC
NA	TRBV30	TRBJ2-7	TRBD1	CAAGTGKISYEQYF	TGTGCCGCCGGGACAGGCAAAATCTCCTACGAGCAGTACTTC
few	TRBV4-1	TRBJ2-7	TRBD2	CASSQDRAGLAGGYEQYF	TGCGCCAGCAGCCAAGATCGGGCGGGATTAGCGGGGGGCTACGAGCAGTACTTC
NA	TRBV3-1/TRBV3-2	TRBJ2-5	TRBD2	CASRPPSSGRARETQYF	TGTGCCAGCAGACCTCCTTCTAGCGGGAGGGCCAGAGAGACCCAGTACTTC
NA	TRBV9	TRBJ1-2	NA	CASSLSWVGDYGYTF	TGTGCCAGCAGCCTAAGTTGGGTCGGGGACTATGGCTACACCTTC
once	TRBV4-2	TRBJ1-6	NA	CASSQDHQNSPLHF	TGTGCCAGCAGCCAAGATCACCAGAATTCACCCCTCCACTTT
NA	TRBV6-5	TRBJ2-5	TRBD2	CASSPLASSAKTQYF	TGTGCCAGCAGTCCACTAGCGTCCAGCGCAAAGACCCAGTACTTC
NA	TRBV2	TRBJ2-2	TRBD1	CASNGQGNTGELFF	TGTGCCAGCAACGGACAGGGCAACACCGGGGAGCTGTTTTTT
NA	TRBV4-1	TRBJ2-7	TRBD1	CASATGTLGEQYF	TGCGCCAGCGCGACAGGGACCCTAGGGGAGCAGTACTTC
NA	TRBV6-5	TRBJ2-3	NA	CASHNGDTQYF	TGTGCGAGCCACAATGGAGATACGCAGTATTTT
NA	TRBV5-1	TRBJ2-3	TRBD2	CATRVAGDTDTQYF	TGCGCCACCAGAGTAGCGGGGGACACAGATACGCAGTATTTT
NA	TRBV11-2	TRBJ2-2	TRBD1	CASSLGQGATGELFF	TGTGCCAGCAGCTTAGGTCAGGGGGCCACCGGGGAGCTGTTTTTT
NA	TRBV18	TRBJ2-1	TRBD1	CASSSGTGDYNEQFF	TGTGCCAGCTCATCCGGGACAGGGGATTACAATGAGCAGTTCTTC
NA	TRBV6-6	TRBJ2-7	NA	CASKNSDSYEQYF	TGTGCCAGCAAAAACTCTGACTCCTACGAGCAGTACTTC
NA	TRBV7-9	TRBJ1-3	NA	CASRPSSGNTIYF	TGTGCCAGCAGACCCAGTTCCGGGAACACCATATATTTT
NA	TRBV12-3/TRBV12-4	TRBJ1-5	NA	CASSLGGYQPQHF	TGTGCCAGCAGTTTGGGGGGATATCAGCCCCAGCATTTT
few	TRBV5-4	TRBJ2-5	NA	CASSLGGDGWETQYF	TGTGCCAGCAGCTTGGGAGGTGATGGGTGGGAGACCCAGTACTTC
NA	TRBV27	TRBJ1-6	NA	CASSLSGNSPLHF	TGTGCCAGCAGTTTAAGCGGGAATTCACCCCTCCACTTT
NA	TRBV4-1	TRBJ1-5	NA	CASSQQVDQPQHF	TGCGCCAGCAGCCAACAGGTCGATCAGCCCCAGCATTTT
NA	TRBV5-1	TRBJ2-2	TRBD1	CASSLAQDRGYTGELFF	TGCGCCAGCAGCTTGGCTCAGGACAGGGGGTACACCGGGGAGCTGTTTTTT
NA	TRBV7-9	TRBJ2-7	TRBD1	CASSLFWDSYEQYF	TGTGCCAGCAGCTTGTTTTGGGACAGCTACGAGCAGTACTTC
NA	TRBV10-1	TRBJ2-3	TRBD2	CASSESTGGTDTQYF	TGCGCCAGCAGTGAGTCGACGGGGGGGACAGATACGCAGTATTTT
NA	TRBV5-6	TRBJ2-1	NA	CASRGLKEDEQFF	TGTGCCAGCAGGGGGCTGAAAGAGGATGAGCAGTTCTTC
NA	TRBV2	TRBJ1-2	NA	CASSNSRDTPYGYTF	TGTGCCAGTTCAAATAGCCGGGACACCCCCTATGGCTACACCTTC
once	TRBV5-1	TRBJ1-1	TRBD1	CASSWGDRGYTEAFF	TGCGCCAGCAGCTGGGGGGACAGGGGATATACTGAAGCTTTCTTT
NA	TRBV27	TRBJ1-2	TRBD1	CASSLSPQGAGGYGYTF	TGTGCCAGCAGTTTATCGCCTCAGGGGGCAGGGGGCTATGGCTACACCTTC
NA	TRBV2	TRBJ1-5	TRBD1	CASSQMGQGNQPQHF	TGTGCCAGCAGCCAAATGGGACAGGGGAATCAGCCCCAGCATTTT
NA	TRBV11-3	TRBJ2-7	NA	CASSSRGGQTYEQYF	TGTGCCAGCAGCTCCAGGGGTGGACAGACCTACGAGCAGTACTTC
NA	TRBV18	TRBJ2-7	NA	CASSPGGTKLYEQYF	TGTGCCAGCTCACCAGGGGGGACCAAACTCTACGAGCAGTACTTC
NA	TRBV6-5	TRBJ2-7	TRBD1	CASRRQGAYEQYF	TGTGCCAGCAGACGACAGGGGGCCTACGAGCAGTACTTC
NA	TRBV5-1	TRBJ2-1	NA	CASSPQGRYEQFF	TGCGCCAGCAGCCCACAGGGTAGATATGAGCAGTTCTTC
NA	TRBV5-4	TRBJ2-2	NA	CASSRQGLTGELFF	TGTGCCAGCAGCAGACAGGGACTCACCGGGGAGCTGTTTTTT
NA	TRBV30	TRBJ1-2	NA	CAWTPGDTSNYGYTF	TGTGCCTGGACCCCTGGGGACACCAGTAACTATGGCTACACCTTC
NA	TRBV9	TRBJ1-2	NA	CASSGPQGIAPNGYTF	TGTGCCAGCAGCGGCCCACAGGGTATCGCCCCGAATGGCTACACCTTC
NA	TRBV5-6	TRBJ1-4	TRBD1	CASSFGQGRREKLFF	TGTGCCAGCAGCTTCGGACAGGGGAGGCGAGAAAAACTGTTTTTT
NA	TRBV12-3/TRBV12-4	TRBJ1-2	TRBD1	CASSLGQGGYTF	TGTGCCAGCAGCCTCGGACAGGGGGGCTACACCTTC
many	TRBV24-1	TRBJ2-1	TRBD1	CATSDSGTGRNEQFF	TGTGCCACCAGTGATTCCGGGACAGGGAGGAATGAGCAGTTCTTC
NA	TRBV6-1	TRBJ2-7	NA	CASSEATVRGYEQYF	TGTGCCAGCAGTGAAGCGACTGTCCGGGGATACGAGCAGTACTTC
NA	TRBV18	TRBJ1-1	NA	CASSPLSAGYNTEAFF	TGTGCCAGCTCACCGTTGTCCGCAGGATACAACACTGAAGCTTTCTTT
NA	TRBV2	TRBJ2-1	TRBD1	CARRGLDLISSYNEQFF	TGTGCCAGGAGGGGGCTGGACTTAATAAGCTCCTACAATGAGCAGTTCTTC